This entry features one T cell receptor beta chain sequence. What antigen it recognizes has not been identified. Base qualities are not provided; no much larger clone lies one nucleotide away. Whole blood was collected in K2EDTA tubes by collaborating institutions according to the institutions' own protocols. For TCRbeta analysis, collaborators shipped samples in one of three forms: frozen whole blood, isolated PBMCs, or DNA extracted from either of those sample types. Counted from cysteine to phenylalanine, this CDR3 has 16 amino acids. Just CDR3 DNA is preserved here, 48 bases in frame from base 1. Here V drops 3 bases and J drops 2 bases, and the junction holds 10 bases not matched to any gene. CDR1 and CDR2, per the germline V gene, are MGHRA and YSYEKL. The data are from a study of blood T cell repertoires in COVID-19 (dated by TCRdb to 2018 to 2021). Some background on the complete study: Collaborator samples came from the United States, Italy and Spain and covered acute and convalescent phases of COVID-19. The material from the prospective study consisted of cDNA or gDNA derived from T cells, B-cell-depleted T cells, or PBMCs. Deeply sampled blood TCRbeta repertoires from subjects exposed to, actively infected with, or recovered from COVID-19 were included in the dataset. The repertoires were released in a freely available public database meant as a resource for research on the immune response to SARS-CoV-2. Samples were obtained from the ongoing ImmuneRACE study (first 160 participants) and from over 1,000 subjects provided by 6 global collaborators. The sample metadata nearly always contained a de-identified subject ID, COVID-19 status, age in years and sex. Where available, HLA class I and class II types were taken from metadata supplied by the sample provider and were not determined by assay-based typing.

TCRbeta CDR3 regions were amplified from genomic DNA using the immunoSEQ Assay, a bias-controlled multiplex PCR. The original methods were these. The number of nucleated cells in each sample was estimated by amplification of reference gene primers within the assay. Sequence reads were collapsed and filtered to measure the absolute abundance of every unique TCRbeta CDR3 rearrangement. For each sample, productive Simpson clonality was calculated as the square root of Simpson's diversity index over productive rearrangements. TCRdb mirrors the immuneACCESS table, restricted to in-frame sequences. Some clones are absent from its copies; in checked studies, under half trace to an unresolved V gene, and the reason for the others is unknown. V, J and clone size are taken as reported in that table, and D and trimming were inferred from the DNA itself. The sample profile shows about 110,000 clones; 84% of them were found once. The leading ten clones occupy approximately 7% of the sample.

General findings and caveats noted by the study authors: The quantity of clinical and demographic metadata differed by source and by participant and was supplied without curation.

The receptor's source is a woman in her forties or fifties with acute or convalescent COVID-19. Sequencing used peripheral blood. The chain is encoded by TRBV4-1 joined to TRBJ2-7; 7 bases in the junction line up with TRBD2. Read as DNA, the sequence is TGCGCCAGCAGCCAGGGAGGGACGTACCAACCCTACGAGCAGTACTTC. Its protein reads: CASSQGGTYQPYEQYF.